This T cell receptor (beta chain) is drawn from a study of cytomegalovirus exposure and HLA in healthy donors. Primers included in the PCR were 60 Vbeta and 13 Jbeta primers. Here immunoSEQ multiplex PCR was the method, and the copy in TCRdb shows in-frame clones only, minus some. This sample has about 130,000 clones, with 80% found just once. This CDR3 spans 15 amino acids. Germline CDR1 reads SGHDN; CDR2 reads FVKESK. V trimming: 4 bases; J trimming: 7 bases; junction bases outside the gene matches: 11. Sequencing used PBMCs. This rearrangement joins TRBV14 to TRBJ1-1; TRBD1 aligns across 8 bases. This TCR derives from a man aged 25 to 45 in good health and CMV-seropositive. The CDR3 region is CASSPLAGGLYEAFF. DNA for the CDR3: TGTGCCAGCAGCCCCCTCGCAGGGGGCCTATATGAAGCTTTCTTT.